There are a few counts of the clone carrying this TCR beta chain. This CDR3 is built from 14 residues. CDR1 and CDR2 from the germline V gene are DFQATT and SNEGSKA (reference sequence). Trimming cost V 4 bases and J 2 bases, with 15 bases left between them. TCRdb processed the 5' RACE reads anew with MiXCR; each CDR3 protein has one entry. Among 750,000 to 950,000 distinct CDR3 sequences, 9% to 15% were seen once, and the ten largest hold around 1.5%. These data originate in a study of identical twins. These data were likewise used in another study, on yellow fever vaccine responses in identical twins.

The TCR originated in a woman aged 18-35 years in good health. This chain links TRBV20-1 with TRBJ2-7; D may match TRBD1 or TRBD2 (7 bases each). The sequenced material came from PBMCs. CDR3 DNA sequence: TGCAGTGCTACCGAGGGGAGGGGGCCCTACGAGCAGTACTTC. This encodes CSATEGRGPYEQYF.